The 16 T cell receptor beta chains below come from one sample, sequenced in a study of long-term antiretroviral therapy in people with HIV. It was version v3.0 of the immunoSEQ assay that was run at survey level. Assay used: immunoSEQ multiplex PCR; TCRdb lists only in-frame clones, some missing. Seen here are tens of thousands of clones, 75% to 85% observed once, and the top ten hold around 14%. Sequencing was performed on unsorted PBMCs, taken 0.3 years after starting antiretroviral therapy. The source is a man aged 18-30 years with HIV.

CDR3 sequence (DNA): TGTGCCAGCAGCTTGTCCCGACTAGCGGGTACTTACAATGAGCAGTTCTTC. Protein: CASSLSRLAGTYNEQFF. This sequence joins TRBV7-2 and TRBJ2-1; 10 bases are shared with TRBD2. This CDR3 spans 17 amino acids. In germline, CDR1 is SGHTA, CDR2 FQGNSA. The trim removed 3 bases at V and 4 bases at J, leaving 9 bases unmatched.

The J gene is TRBJ2-7, the V gene TRBV7-9; 7 bases map to TRBD1. Germline lookup yields CDR1 SEHNR and CDR2 FQNEAQ (reference sequence). With V trimmed by 5 bases and J by 3 bases, 10 bases remained unmatched. This CDR3 comprises 15 residues. This CDR3 reads CASSPSRQGVYEQYF. The CDR3 DNA reads TGTGCCAGCAGCCCTAGTAGGCAGGGGGTCTACGAGCAGTACTTC.

The gene calls are TRBV11-2 and TRBJ2-3; D not certain. The germline CDR1 and CDR2 sequences are SGHAT and FQNNGV. The CDR3 covers 18 residues. V was clipped by 0 bases and J by 1 base, with 17 bases between them. As DNA, the CDR3 is TGTGCCAGCAGCTTAGATTGGGGTCTTCCTAAGGGCACAGATACGCAGTATTTT. Amino acid sequence: CASSLDWGLPKGTDTQYF.

This chain uses TRBV11-2 with TRBJ1-6; 8 nucleotides agree with TRBD1. V lost 3 bases to trimming and J lost 9 bases; unmatched junction nucleotides: 7. Germline-derived CDR1 and CDR2 are SGHAT and FQNNGV. The CDR3 consists of 15 residues. CDR3 bases: TGTGCCAGCAGCTTCGGGACAGGCACTGGTTCACCCCTCCACTTT. It encodes CASSFGTGTGSPLHF. The full variable domain, its missing parts supplied by reference TRBV11-2 and TRBJ1-6, is EAGVAQSPRYKIIEKRQSVAFWCNPISGHATLYWYQQILGQGPKLLIQFQNNGVVDDSQLPKDRFSAERLKGVDSTLKIQPAKLEDSAVYLCASSFGTGTGSPLHFGNGTRLTVT.

This rearrangement joins TRBV2 to TRBJ1-4; D not certain. This CDR3 region has 13 residues. Germline CDR1 reads SNHLY; CDR2 reads FYNNEI. V lost 6 bases to trimming and J lost 2 bases, with 7 bases between them. This CDR3 is CASRRITNEKLFF. The CDR3 bases are TGTGCCAGCAGGAGAATCACTAATGAAAAACTGTTTTTT.

The chain joins TRBV7-8 to TRBJ2-7; D is ambiguous. Germline lookup yields CDR1 SGHVS and CDR2 FQNEAQ. V dropped 0 bases and J dropped 7 bases, with 4 bases sitting between them. This CDR3 contains 11 residues. The CDR3 region has the DNA TGTGCCAGCAGCTTAGCAGGGGAGCAGTACTTC. It yields the protein CASSLAGEQYF.

This chain uses TRBV29-1 with TRBJ1-2; D may be TRBD1 (6 bases). In germline, CDR1 is SQVTM, CDR2 ANQGSEA. The V end lost 6 bases, the J end lost 4 bases, and 15 bases lay between the germline ends. The CDR3 extends over 13 amino acids. The CDR3 loop is CSVGRQDPYGYTF. In DNA, the CDR3 is TGCAGCGTCGGTAGACAGGATCCCTATGGCTACACCTTC.

V usage is TRBV6-1 and J usage is TRBJ2-6, with D unresolved. Germline CDR1 is MNHNS and CDR2 is SASEGT. Trimming shortened V by 0 bases and J by 0 bases, and 3 bases separated the two germline ends. The CDR3 contains 15 residues. The chain's CDR3 is CASSEAHSGANVLTF. CDR3 DNA sequence: TGTGCCAGCAGTGAAGCACACTCTGGGGCCAACGTCCTGACTTTC.

The chain links TRBV2 to TRBJ2-7; D is possibly TRBD1 (6 bases). From germline, CDR1 is SNHLY and CDR2 FYNNEI. The CDR3 sequence is 12 residues long. V lost 6 bases and J 4 bases, leaving 10 bases between the germline ends. CDR3 loop: CASSGQSYEQYF. In nucleotides, the CDR3 is TGTGCCAGCAGCGGACAGTCATACGAGCAGTACTTC.

This clone appeared a few times. The chain carries TRBV10-2 and TRBJ1-2, with D uncertain. The germline CDR1 and CDR2 sequences are WSHSY and SAAADI. Trimming removed 2 bases from V and 4 bases from J, with 8 bases in between. CDR3 size: 13 residues. In nucleotides, the CDR3 is TGCGCCAGCAGTGAGATCCCACTCTATGGCTACACCTTC. It translates to CASSEIPLYGYTF.

V is TRBV10-3 and J is TRBJ2-3; either TRBD1 or TRBD2 may fit D (5 bases each). V was trimmed by 5 bases and J by 4 bases, leaving 10 bases between them. The germline V gene has CDR1 ENHRY and CDR2 SYGVKD. The CDR3 covers 13 residues. The CDR3 coding sequence is TGTGCCATCAGTCCCGGGGCAGCAGATACGCAGTATTTT. It yields the protein CAISPGAADTQYF.

This clone was recorded only once. The chain employs TRBV18 and TRBJ1-5; D is possibly TRBD1 (6 bases). The germline gives CDR1 KGHSH, CDR2 LQKENI. The CDR3 runs to 21 residues. V was clipped by 8 bases and J by 9 bases, with 41 bases between them. The CDR3 loop reads CASPDSGAPLYSNQSLWPQHF. In nucleotides, the CDR3 is TGTGCCAGCCCGGACAGCGGGGCCCCCTTATATAGCAATCAGTCCCTTTGGCCCCAGCATTTT.

V is TRBV6-5 and J is TRBJ1-2; 7 nucleotides match TRBD1. After removal of 6 bases from V and 4 bases from J, the junction contained 11 bases not matched to a gene. CDR1 and CDR2 (germline): MNHEY, SVGAGI. The CDR3 covers 15 residues. The CDR3: CASRRQGSLSYGYTF. CDR3 in DNA: TGTGCCAGCAGAAGACAGGGTTCATTGAGCTATGGCTACACCTTC.

The rearrangement joins TRBV6-6 to TRBJ2-5; D is unclear. The V gene's germline CDR1 is MNHNY and CDR2 SVGAGI (reference sequence). Trimming removed 0 bases from V and 3 bases from J, with 11 bases in between. This CDR3 comprises 15 residues. The CDR3 nucleotides are TGTGCCAGCAGTTACTCGATGGGGATAGAAGAGACCCAGTACTTC. Amino acid sequence: CASSYSMGIEETQYF.

This chain uses TRBV5-1 with TRBJ2-6; D gene ambiguous. Trimming shortened V by 1 base and J by 4 bases, and 12 bases separated the two germline ends. Germline lookup yields CDR1 SGHRS and CDR2 YFSETQ. CDR3 length: 16 residues. In DNA, the CDR3 is TGCGCCAGCAGCTTGAATCAACCCTCGGGGGCCAACGTCCTGACTTTC. It yields the protein CASSLNQPSGANVLTF. Combining the CDR3 with reference TRBV5-1 and TRBJ2-6 gives the whole variable domain KAGVTQTPRYLIKTRGQQVTLSCSPISGHRSVSWYQQTPGQGLQFLFEYFSETQRNKGNFPGRFSGRQFSNSRSEMNVSTLELGDSALYLCASSLNQPSGANVLTFGAGSRLTVL.

The chain combines TRBV29-1 with TRBJ2-7, with 11 bases that match TRBD2. Trimming took 4 bases from V and 1 from J; bases not matched to a gene: 3. The germline gives CDR1 SQVTM, CDR2 ANQGSEA. The CDR3 is made up of 14 amino acids. CDR3 bases: TGCAGCGTTGCCAGGACTAGCGGGTCCTACGAGCAGTACTTC. Its translation: CSVARTSGSYEQYF.